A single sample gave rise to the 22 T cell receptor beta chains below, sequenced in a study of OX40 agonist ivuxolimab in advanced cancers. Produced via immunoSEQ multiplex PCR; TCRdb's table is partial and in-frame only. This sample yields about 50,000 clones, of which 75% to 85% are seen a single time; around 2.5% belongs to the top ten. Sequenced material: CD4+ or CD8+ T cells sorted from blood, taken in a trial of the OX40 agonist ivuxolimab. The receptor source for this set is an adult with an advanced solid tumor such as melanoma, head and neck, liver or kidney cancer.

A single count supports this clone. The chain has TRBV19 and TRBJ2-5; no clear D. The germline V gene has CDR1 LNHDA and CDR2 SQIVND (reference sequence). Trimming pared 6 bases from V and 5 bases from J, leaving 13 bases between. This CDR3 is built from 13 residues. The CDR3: CASSGPSGETQYF. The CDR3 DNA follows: TGTGCCAGTAGCGGACCGTCCGGGGAGACCCAGTACTTC.

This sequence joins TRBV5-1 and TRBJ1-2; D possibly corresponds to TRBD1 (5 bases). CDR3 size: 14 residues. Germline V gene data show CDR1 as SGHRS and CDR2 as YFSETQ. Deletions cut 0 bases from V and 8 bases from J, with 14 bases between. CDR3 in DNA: TGCGCCAGCAGCTTGGAAGGGGTTGTTACGGGCTACACCTTC. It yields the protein CASSLEGVVTGYTF.

The CDR3 DNA is TGCGCCAGCAGCCAAACGGGACTTCCACCCTATGGCTACACCTTC. Its protein is CASSQTGLPPYGYTF. J is TRBJ1-2 and V is TRBV4-1; perhaps TRBD1 as D (5 bases). In germline, CDR1 is MGHRA, CDR2 YSYEKL. V lost 2 bases and J 4 bases, leaving 14 bases between the germline ends. This CDR3 region has 15 residues.

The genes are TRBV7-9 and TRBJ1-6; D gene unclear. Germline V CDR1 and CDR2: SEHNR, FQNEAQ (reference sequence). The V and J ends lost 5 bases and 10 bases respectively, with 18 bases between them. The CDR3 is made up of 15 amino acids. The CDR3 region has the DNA TGTGCCAGCAGCACGGATACCTCTGGACGGTCACCCCTCCACTTT. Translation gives CASSTDTSGRSPLHF.

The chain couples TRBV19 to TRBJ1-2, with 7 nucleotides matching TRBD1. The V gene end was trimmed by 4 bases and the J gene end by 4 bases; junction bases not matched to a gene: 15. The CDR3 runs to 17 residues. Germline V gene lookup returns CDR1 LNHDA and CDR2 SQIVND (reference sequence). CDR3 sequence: CASSTTFGTVEGYGYTF. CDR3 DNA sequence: TGTGCCAGTAGTACTACCTTCGGGACAGTGGAGGGCTATGGCTACACCTTC.

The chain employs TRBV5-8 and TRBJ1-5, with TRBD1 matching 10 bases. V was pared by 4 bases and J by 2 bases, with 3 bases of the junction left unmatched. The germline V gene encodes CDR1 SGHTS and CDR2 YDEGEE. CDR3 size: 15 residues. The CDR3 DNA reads TGTGCCAGCAGCAGGGACAGGGGAGGCAATCAGCCCCAGCATTTT. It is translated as CASSRDRGGNQPQHF. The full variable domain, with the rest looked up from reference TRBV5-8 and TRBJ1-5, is EAGVTQSPTHLIKTRGQQATLRCSPISGHTSVYWYQQALGLGLQFLLWYDEGEERNRGNFPPRFSGRQFPNYSSELNVNALELEDSALYLCASSRDRGGNQPQHFGDGTRLSIL.

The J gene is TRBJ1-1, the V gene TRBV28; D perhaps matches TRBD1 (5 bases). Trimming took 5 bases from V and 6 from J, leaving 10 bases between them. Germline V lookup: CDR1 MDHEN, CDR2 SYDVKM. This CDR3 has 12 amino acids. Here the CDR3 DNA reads TGTGCCAGCAGTACAGGCCCCGCTGAAGCTTTCTTT. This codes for CASSTGPAEAFF.

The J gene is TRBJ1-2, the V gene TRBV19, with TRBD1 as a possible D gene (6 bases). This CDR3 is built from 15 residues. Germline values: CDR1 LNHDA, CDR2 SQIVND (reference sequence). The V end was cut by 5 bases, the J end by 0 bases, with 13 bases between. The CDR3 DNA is TGTGCCAGTAGTCTACAGGGAACTGCTAACTATGGCTACACCTTC. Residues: CASSLQGTANYGYTF.

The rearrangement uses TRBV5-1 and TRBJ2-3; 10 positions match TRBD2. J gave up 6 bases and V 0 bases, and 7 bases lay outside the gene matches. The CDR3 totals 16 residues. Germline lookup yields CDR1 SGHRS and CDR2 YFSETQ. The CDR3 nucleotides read TGCGCCAGCAGCTTGGCGCCTAGCGGGAGCGGTGATACGCAGTATTTT. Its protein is CASSLAPSGSGDTQYF.

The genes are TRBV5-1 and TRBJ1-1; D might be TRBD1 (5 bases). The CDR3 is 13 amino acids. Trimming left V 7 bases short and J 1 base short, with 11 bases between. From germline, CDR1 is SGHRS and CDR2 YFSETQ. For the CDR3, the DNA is TGCGCCAGCTGGGGCAACCCGAACACTGAAGCTTTCTTT. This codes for CASWGNPNTEAFF. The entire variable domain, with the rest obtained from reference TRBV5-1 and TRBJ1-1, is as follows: KAGVTQTPRYLIKTRGQQVTLSCSPISGHRSVSWYQQTPGQGLQFLFEYFSETQRNKGNFPGRFSGRQFSNSRSEMNVSTLELGDSALYLCASWGNPNTEAFFGQGTRLTVV.

The CDR3 nucleotides are TGTGCCAGCTCACCTCCCTCCCCCGGTTACGAGCAGTACTTC. This codes for CASSPPSPGYEQYF. The rearrangement joins TRBV18 to TRBJ2-7; D is ambiguous. The CDR3 has 14 amino acids. The V end lost 3 bases, the J end lost 4 bases, and 13 bases lay between the germline ends. CDR1 KGHSH and CDR2 LQKENI come from the germline V gene.

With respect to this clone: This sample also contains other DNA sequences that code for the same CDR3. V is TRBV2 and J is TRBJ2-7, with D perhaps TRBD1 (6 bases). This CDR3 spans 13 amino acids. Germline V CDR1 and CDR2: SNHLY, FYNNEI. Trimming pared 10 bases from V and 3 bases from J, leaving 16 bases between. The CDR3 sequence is CANLHRDNYEQYF. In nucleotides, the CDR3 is TGTGCCAACCTTCACCGGGACAACTACGAGCAGTACTTC.

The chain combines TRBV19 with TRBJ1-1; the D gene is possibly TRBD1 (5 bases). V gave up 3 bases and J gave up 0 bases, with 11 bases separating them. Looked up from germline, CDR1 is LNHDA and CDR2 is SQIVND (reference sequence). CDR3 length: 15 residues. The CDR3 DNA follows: TGTGCCAGTAGTATGGATAACAGGATGAACACTGAAGCTTTCTTT. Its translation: CASSMDNRMNTEAFF. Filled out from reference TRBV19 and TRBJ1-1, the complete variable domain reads DGGITQSPKYLFRKEGQNVTLSCEQNLNHDAMYWYRQDPGQGLRLIYYSQIVNDFQKGDIAEGYSVSREKKESFPLTVTSAQKNPTAFYLCASSMDNRMNTEAFFGQGTRLTVV.

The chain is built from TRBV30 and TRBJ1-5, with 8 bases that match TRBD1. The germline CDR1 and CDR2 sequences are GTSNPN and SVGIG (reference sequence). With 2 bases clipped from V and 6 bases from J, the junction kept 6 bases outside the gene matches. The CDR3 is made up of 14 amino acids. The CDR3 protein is CAWSLGTGPQPQHF. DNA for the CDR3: TGTGCCTGGAGTTTGGGGACAGGCCCTCAGCCCCAGCATTTT.

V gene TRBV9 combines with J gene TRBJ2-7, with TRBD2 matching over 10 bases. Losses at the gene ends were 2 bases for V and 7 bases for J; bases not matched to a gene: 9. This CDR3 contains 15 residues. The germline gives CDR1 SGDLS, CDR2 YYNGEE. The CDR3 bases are TGTGCCAGCAGCGTTATAGCGGGAGGACTGGGAGAGCAGTACTTC. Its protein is CASSVIAGGLGEQYF.

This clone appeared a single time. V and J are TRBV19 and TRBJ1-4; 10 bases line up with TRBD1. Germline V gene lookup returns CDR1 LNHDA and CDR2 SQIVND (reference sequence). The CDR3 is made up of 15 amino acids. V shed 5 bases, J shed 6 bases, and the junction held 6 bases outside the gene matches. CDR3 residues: CASSPWDRGYEKLFF. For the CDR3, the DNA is TGTGCCAGTAGTCCGTGGGACAGGGGCTATGAAAAACTGTTTTTT.

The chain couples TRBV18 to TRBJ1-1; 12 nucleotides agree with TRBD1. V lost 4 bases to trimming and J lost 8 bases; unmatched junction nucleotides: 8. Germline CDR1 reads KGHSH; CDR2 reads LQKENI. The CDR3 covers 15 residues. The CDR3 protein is CASSRLGQGAQEAFF. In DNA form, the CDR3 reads TGTGCCAGCTCACGACTGGGACAGGGGGCCCAGGAAGCTTTCTTT.

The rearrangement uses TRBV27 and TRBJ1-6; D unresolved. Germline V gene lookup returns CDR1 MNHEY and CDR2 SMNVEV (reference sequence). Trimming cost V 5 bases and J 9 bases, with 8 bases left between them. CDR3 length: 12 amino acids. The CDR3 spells CASSPPGSPLHF. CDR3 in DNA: TGTGCCAGCAGTCCCCCAGGTTCACCCCTCCACTTT.

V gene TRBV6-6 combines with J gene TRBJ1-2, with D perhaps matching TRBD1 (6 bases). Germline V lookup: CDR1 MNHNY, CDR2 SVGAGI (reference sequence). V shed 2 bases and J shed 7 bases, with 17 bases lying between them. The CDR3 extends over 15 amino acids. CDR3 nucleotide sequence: TGTGCCAGCAGTTACCTAGGACAGTCCCTGAGTGGCTACACCTTC. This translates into CASSYLGQSLSGYTF.

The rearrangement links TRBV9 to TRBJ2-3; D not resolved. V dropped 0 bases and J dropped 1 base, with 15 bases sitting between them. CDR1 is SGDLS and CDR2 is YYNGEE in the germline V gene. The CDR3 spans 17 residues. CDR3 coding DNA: TGTGCCAGCAGCGTAGTAGGTTCCACTGCAGGCACAGATACGCAGTATTTT. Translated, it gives CASSVVGSTAGTDTQYF.

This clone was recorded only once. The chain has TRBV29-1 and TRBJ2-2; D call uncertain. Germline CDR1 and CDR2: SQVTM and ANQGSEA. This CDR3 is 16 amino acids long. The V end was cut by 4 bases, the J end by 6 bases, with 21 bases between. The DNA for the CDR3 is TGCAGCGTTGGGGTTCGGGTCCAAGCTGGAGCCGGGGAGCTGTTTTTT. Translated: CSVGVRVQAGAGELFF.

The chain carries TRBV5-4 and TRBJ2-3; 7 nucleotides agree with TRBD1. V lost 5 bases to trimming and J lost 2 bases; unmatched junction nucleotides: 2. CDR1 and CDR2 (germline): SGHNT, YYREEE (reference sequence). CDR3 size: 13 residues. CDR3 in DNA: TGTGCCAGCAGGACAGGGACCACAGATACGCAGTATTTT. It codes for CASRTGTTDTQYF.